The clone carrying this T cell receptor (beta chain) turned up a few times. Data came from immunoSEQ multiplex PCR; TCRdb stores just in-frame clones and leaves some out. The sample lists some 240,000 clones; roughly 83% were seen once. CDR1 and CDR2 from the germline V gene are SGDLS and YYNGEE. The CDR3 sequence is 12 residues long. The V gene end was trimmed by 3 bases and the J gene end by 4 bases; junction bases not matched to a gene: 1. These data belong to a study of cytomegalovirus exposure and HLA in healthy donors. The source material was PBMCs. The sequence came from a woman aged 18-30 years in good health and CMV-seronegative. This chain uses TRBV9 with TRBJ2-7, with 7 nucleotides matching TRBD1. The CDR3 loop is CASSGQGYEQYF. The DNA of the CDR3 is TGTGCCAGCAGCGGACAGGGATACGAGCAGTACTTC. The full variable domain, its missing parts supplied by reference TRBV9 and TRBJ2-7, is DSGVTQTPKHLITATGQRVTLRCSPRSGDLSVYWYQQSLDQGLQFLIQYYNGEERAKGNILERFSAQQFPDLHSELNLSSLELGDSALYFCASSGQGYEQYFGPGTRLTVT.